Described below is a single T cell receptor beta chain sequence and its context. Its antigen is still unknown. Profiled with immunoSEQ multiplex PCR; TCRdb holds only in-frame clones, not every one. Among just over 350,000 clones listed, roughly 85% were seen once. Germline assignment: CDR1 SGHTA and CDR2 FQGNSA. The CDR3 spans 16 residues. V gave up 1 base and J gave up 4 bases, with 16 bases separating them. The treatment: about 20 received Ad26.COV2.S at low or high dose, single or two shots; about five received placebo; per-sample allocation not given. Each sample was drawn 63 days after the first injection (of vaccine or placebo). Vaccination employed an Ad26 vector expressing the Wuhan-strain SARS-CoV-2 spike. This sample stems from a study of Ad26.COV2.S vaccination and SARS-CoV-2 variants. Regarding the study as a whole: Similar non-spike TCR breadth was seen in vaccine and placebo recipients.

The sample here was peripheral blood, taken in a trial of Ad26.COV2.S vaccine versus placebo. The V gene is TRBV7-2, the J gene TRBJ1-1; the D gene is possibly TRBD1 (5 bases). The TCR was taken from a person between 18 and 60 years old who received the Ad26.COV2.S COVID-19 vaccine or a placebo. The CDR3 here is CASSLVGIGVLTEAFF. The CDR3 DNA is TGTGCCAGCAGCTTAGTGGGTATAGGGGTCCTCACTGAAGCTTTCTTT.